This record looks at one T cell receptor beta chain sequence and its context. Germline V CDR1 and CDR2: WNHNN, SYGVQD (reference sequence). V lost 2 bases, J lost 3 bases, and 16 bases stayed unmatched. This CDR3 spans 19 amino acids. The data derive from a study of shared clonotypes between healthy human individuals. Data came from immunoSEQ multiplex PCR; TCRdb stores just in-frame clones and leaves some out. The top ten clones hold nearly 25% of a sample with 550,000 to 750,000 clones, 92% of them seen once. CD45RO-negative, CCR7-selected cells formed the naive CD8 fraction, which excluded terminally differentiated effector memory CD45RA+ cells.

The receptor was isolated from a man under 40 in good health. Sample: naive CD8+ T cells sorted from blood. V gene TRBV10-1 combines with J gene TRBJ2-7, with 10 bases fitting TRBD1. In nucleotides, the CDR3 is TGCGCCAGCAGTGAGAATGTCCCCAAGACAGGGGGCCGATTCTACGAGCAGTACTTC. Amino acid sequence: CASSENVPKTGGRFYEQYF.